The 20 T cell receptor beta chains presented below share a single source sample, sequenced in a study of metastatic and nonmetastatic thyroid tumors. TCRdb reprocessed the PCR reads via MiXCR. The sample includes around 46,000 clones, more than 20% seen only once; the top ten take about 4%. There were no patients who had received any treatment before thyroid surgery. Sequencing was carried out using blood. The receptors were sampled from a male donor with papillary thyroid cancer or a benign thyroid nodule (not recorded which). Some clones in this sample may be carry-over from other donors' samples.

This clone was detected ten times or more. The rearrangement links TRBV6-1 to TRBJ1-5; D is perhaps TRBD1 (5 bases). Germline-derived CDR1 and CDR2 are MNHNS and SASEGT. The CDR3 length is 17 residues. The ends were cut back, 7 bases at V and 1 base at J, with 20 bases in the middle. CDR3 in DNA: TGTGCCAGCAAACCGCGGGGCGGGCCCGCCAGCAATCAGCCCCAGCATTTT. It is translated as CASKPRGGPASNQPQHF.

This clone was observed many times. The CDR3 bases are TGTGCCAGCAGCCCGGGCATCGGGCCAGGGTACGAGCAGTACTTC. Encoded protein: CASSPGIGPGYEQYF. The J gene is TRBJ2-7, the V gene TRBV3-1, with D possibly matching TRBD1 (5 bases). The V gene lost 4 bases and the J gene lost 4 bases, with 17 bases spanning the gap. The germline V gene encodes CDR1 LGHDT and CDR2 YNNKEL (reference sequence). This CDR3 is built from 15 residues.

This clone was observed at least ten times. The chain uses TRBV20-1 and TRBJ1-1; 7 bases are shared with TRBD1. Germline CDR1 reads DFQATT; CDR2 reads SNEGSKA (reference sequence). V trimming: 1 base; J trimming: 5 bases; junction bases outside the gene matches: 7. This CDR3 is built from 14 residues. In DNA form, the CDR3 reads TGCAGTGCTAGAGCTGGCAGGGGGGTGACTGAAGCTTTCTTT. It specifies CSARAGRGVTEAFF.

The genes are TRBV5-1 and TRBJ1-1; D unresolved. The germline V and J ends were trimmed by 4 bases and 5 bases, with 18 bases remaining between them. Per the germline V gene, CDR1 is SGHRS and CDR2 is YFSETQ. The CDR3 totals 15 residues. The CDR3 coding sequence is TGCGCCAGCAGCACGCGCCACGGGTCCCTAACTGAAGCTTTCTTT. Its translation: CASSTRHGSLTEAFF.

Ten or more counts support this clone. This chain connects TRBV9 to TRBJ2-7, with TRBD2 matching 7 bases. The CDR3 sequence is 16 residues long. J gave up 1 base and V 3 bases, and 10 bases lay outside the gene matches. Germline assignment: CDR1 SGDLS and CDR2 YYNGEE. The chain's CDR3 is CASSAGSSGPSYEQYF. The CDR3 DNA reads TGTGCCAGCAGCGCCGGCTCTAGCGGACCTTCCTACGAGCAGTACTTC.

This clone has at least ten counts. The chain uses TRBV14 and TRBJ2-7, with D possibly being TRBD1 (8 bases). The CDR3 spans 16 residues. The V gene lost 4 bases and the J gene lost 4 bases, with 20 bases spanning the gap. The germline gives CDR1 SGHDN, CDR2 FVKESK. In nucleotides, the CDR3 is TGTGCCAGCAGCCCGGGGCGGGGGACAGGTCGGTACGAGCAGTACTTC. Translated, it gives CASSPGRGTGRYEQYF.

This clone was observed many times. The chain links TRBV28 to TRBJ1-2; perhaps TRBD1 as D (5 bases). Germline values: CDR1 MDHEN, CDR2 SYDVKM. The CDR3 has 14 amino acids. The V end lost 5 bases, the J end lost 4 bases, and 14 bases lay between the germline ends. CDR3 DNA: TGTGCCAGCAGTCGGGACTTCGGAGGCTATGGCTACACCTTC. Translated: CASSRDFGGYGYTF.

In this sample, this clone turned up many times. V usage is TRBV7-8 and J usage is TRBJ2-3; D is unclear. The CDR3 has 13 amino acids. Germline lookup yields CDR1 SGHVS and CDR2 FQNEAQ. V was shortened by 1 base and J by 5 bases, with 7 bases between the two germline ends. Written as DNA, the CDR3 is TGTGCCAGCAGCTTAGACCAACTAGATACGCAGTATTTT. Its translation is CASSLDQLDTQYF.

V usage is TRBV5-5 and J usage is TRBJ2-3; D is unclear. The CDR3 sequence is 14 residues long. V dropped 0 bases and J dropped 1 base, with 6 bases sitting between them. Germline CDR1 SGHKS, CDR2 YYEKEE (reference sequence). The CDR3 nucleotides are TGTGCCAGCAGCTTGGCAGTCGGCACAGATACGCAGTATTTT. Protein product: CASSLAVGTDTQYF.

This clone was counted ten times or more. V and J are TRBV27 and TRBJ1-1; 8 bases fit TRBD1. The CDR3 loop spans 14 amino acids. The germline V gene has CDR1 MNHEY and CDR2 SMNVEV (reference sequence). The trim removed 7 bases at V and 1 base at J, leaving 5 bases unmatched. The CDR3 bases are TGTGCCAGCAAAAGGGGGACAGGGAACACTGAAGCTTTCTTT. Translation gives CASKRGTGNTEAFF.

This clone was seen at least ten times. The rearrangement links TRBV24-1 to TRBJ2-1, with 9 bases identical to TRBD2. V gave up 3 bases and J gave up 6 bases; unmatched junction bases: 5. The germline V gene encodes CDR1 KGHDR and CDR2 SFDVKD. CDR3 length: 15 amino acids. The CDR3 DNA reads TGTGCCACCAGTGATGCTACTAGCGGGTCCAATGAGCAGTTCTTC. Its translation: CATSDATSGSNEQFF.

The table lists this clone with many counts. This chain links TRBV6-1 with TRBJ2-3; 8 nucleotides agree with TRBD2. Germline CDR1 MNHNS, CDR2 SASEGT. Trimming took 5 bases from V and 8 from J; bases not matched to a gene: 9. The CDR3 runs to 14 residues. The CDR3 sequence is CASSPRTSLGTQYF. The DNA for the CDR3 is TGTGCCAGCAGTCCCCGGACTAGCTTGGGTACGCAGTATTTT.

This clone came up many times. CDR3 DNA: TGCAGCGTTTTCGACCAGGGGACTGAAGCTTTCTTT. It encodes CSVFDQGTEAFF. The genes are TRBV29-1 and TRBJ1-1, with D perhaps matching TRBD1 (6 bases). Trimming shortened V by 5 bases and J by 5 bases, and 12 bases separated the two germline ends. CDR1 is SQVTM, CDR2 ANQGSEA, per germline. The CDR3 has 12 amino acids. The full variable domain, completed using reference TRBV29-1 and TRBJ1-1, is SAVISQKPSRDICQRGTSLTIQCQVDSQVTMMFWYRQQPGQSLTLIATANQGSEATYESGFVIDKFPISRPNLTFSTLTVSNMSPEDSSIYLCSVFDQGTEAFFGQGTRLTVV.

The DNA for the CDR3 is TGCGCCAGCAGGGCTAGCGGGACGGGTGAGCAGTACTTC. This gives the protein CASRASGTGEQYF. V and J are TRBV5-1 and TRBJ2-7; the match to TRBD2 covers 9 bases. With 5 bases clipped from V and 7 bases from J, the junction kept 7 bases outside the gene matches. This CDR3 has 13 residues. CDR1 is SGHRS and CDR2 is YFSETQ in the germline V gene.

For this clone: Compared with germline, one end of the junction differs, possibly owing to a read error. V gene TRBV6-1 combines with J gene TRBJ2-7; 8 positions agree with TRBD1. CDR1 is MNHNS, CDR2 SASEGT, per germline. This CDR3 has 14 amino acids. CDR3 amino acids: CVSSQTGQGSQRYF. The CDR3 nucleotides are TGTGTCAGCAGCCAAACCGGACAGGGCTCACAGCGGTACTTC.

At least ten counts were recorded for this clone. V gene TRBV19 combines with J gene TRBJ1-1; TRBD1 matches at 8 bases. The CDR3 consists of 17 residues. Trimming cost V 6 bases and J 4 bases; bases outside gene matches: 16. In germline, CDR1 is LNHDA, CDR2 SQIVND (reference sequence). The CDR3 protein is CASRNVQGAYGGTEAFF. CDR3 nucleotides: TGTGCCAGTAGGAACGTCCAGGGGGCTTATGGTGGCACTGAAGCTTTCTTT.

V is TRBV30 and J is TRBJ2-3, with TRBD2 as a possible D gene (5 bases). Germline CDR1 GTSNPN, CDR2 SVGIG (reference sequence). V was shortened by 5 bases and J by 4 bases, with 19 bases between the two germline ends. CDR3 length equals 15 residues. CDR3 in DNA: TGTGCCTGGTCCGGGGATTACCCCGTGGCAGATACGCAGTATTTT. This encodes CAWSGDYPVADTQYF.

The chain carries TRBV19 and TRBJ2-2; 8 positions agree with TRBD1. CDR3 length: 14 amino acids. The germline CDR1 and CDR2 sequences are LNHDA and SQIVND (reference sequence). The V gene end was trimmed by 6 bases and the J gene end by 7 bases; junction bases not matched to a gene: 7. DNA of the CDR3: TGTGCCAGTAGCGCAGGGGGCGGGTTCGGGGAGCTGTTTTTT. Amino acid sequence: CASSAGGGFGELFF.

This clone was seen only a few times. Other DNA sequences in the same sample also yield this CDR3. V is TRBV2 and J is TRBJ1-2; D is unresolved. The CDR3 is 15 amino acids. From germline, CDR1 is SNHLY and CDR2 FYNNEI. V was cut by 7 bases and J by 5 bases, with 20 bases left in between. The CDR3 DNA reads TGTGCCAGCACCCGGTTGGGCACCTCACGATATGGCTACACCTTC. Its protein product is CASTRLGTSRYGYTF.

The V gene is TRBV20-1, the J gene TRBJ1-1; the D gene is possibly TRBD1 (6 bases). The CDR3 extends over 13 amino acids. V lost 3 bases, J lost 3 bases, and 11 bases lay in between. Germline CDR1 and CDR2: DFQATT and SNEGSKA (reference sequence). CDR3 coding DNA: TGCAGTGCTAGTAGGGGGGCTGACACTGAAGCTTTCTTT. It is translated as CSASRGADTEAFF.